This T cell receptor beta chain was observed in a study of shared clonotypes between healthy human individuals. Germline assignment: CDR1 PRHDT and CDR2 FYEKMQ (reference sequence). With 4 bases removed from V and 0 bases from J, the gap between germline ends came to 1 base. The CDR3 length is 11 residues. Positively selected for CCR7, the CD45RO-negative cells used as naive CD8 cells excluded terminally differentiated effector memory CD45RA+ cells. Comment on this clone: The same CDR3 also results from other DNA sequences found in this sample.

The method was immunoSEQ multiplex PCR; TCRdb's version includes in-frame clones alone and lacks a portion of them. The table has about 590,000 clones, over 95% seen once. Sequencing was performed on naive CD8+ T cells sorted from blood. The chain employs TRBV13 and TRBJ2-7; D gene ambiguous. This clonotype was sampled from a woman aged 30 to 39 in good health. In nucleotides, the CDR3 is TGTGCCAGCAGCTCCTCCTACGAGCAGTACTTC. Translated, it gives CASSSSYEQYF.